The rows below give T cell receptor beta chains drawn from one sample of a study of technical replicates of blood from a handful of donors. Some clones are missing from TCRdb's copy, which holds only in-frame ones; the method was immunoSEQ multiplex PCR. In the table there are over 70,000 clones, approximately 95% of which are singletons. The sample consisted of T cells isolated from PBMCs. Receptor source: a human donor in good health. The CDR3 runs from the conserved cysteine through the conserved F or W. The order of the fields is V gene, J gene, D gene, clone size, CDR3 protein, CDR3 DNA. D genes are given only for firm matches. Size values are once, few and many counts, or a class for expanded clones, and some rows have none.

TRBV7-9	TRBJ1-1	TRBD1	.	CASSYRQGWPEAFF	TGTGCCAGCAGCTACCGACAGGGTTGGCCTGAAGCTTTCTTT
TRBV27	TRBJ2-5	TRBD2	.	CASSLSQGLAEETQYF	TGTGCCAGCAGTTTATCGCAGGGACTAGCGGAAGAGACCCAGTACTTC
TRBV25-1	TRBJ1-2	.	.	CASSERVSGGYTF	TGTGCCAGCAGTGAACGGGTGTCCGGCGGCTACACCTTC
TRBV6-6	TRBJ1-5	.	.	CASKEGAYSNQPQHF	TGTGCCAGCAAGGAAGGGGCATATAGCAATCAGCCCCAGCATTTT
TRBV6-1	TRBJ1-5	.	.	CASSEISNQPQHF	TGTGCCAGCAGTGAAATAAGCAATCAGCCCCAGCATTTT
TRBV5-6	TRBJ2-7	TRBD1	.	CASSVDRAYEQYF	TGTGCCAGCAGCGTGGACAGGGCCTACGAGCAGTACTTC
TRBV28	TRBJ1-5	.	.	CASTLVSGFNQPQHF	TGTGCCAGCACACTAGTTTCCGGTTTCAATCAGCCCCAGCATTTT
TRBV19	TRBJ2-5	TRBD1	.	CASSVLGQGEETQYF	TGTGCCAGTAGTGTATTGGGACAGGGGGAAGAGACCCAGTACTTC
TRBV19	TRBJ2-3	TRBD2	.	CASSTRLAGSDTQYF	TGTGCCAGTAGTACCCGACTAGCGGGGTCGGATACGCAGTATTTT
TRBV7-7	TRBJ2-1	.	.	CASSLGQTNEQFF	TGTGCCAGCAGCTTAGGACAGACCAATGAGCAGTTCTTC
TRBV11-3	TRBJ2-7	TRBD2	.	CASSLGLAGVEQYF	TGTGCCAGCAGCTTAGGACTAGCGGGAGTCGAGCAGTACTTC
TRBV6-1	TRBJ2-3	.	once	CASSDRQATDTQYF	TGTGCCAGCAGTGACCGGCAGGCCACAGATACGCAGTATTTT
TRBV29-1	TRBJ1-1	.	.	CSVMTGDTEAFF	TGCAGCGTTATGACAGGTGACACTGAAGCTTTCTTT
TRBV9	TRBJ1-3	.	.	CASSGWGDLISGNTIYF	TGTGCCAGCAGCGGGTGGGGGGACCTGATCTCTGGAAACACCATATATTTT
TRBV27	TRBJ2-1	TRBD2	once	CASSLGLAGGPQFF	TGTGCCAGCAGCCTCGGACTAGCGGGAGGGCCCCAGTTCTTC
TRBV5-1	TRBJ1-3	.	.	CASSVAGTTSGNTIYF	TGCGCCAGCAGCGTTGCCGGGACTACCTCTGGAAACACCATATATTTT
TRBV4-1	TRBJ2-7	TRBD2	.	CASSQMPSGRPNEQYF	TGCGCCAGCAGCCAGATGCCTAGCGGGAGGCCAAACGAGCAGTACTTC
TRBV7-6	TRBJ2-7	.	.	CASSFGQAPHEQYF	TGTGCCAGCAGCTTCGGCCAGGCGCCCCACGAGCAGTACTTC
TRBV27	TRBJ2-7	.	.	CASSLSGDGEQYF	TGTGCCAGCAGTTTATCCGGAGACGGCGAGCAGTACTTC
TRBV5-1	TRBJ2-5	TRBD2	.	CASSFTSGSHETQYF	TGCGCCAGCAGCTTTACTAGCGGGAGTCACGAGACCCAGTACTTC
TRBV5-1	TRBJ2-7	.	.	CASSLEDSWGYEQYF	TGCGCCAGCAGCTTGGAAGACAGTTGGGGCTACGAGCAGTACTTC
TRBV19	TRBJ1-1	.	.	CASSIRGDSGNTEAFF	TGTGCCAGTAGTATCCGCGGGGACTCAGGGAACACTGAAGCTTTCTTT
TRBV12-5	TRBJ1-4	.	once	CASGSGSSNEKLFF	TGTGCTAGTGGTTCCGGGTCGTCTAATGAAAAACTGTTTTTT
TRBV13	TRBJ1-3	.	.	CASSSNLGRNTIYF	TGTGCCAGCAGCTCAAATCTCGGTCGGAACACCATATATTTT
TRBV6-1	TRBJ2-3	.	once	CASSESPPPRDTQYF	TGTGCCAGCAGTGAATCCCCACCCCCTAGGGATACGCAGTATTTT
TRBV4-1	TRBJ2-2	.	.	CASSPINGGPGELFF	TGCGCCAGCAGCCCTATAAACGGGGGACCTGGGGAGCTGTTTTTT
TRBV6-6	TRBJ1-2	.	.	CASSYSRGGYTF	TGTGCCAGCAGTTACTCCAGGGGAGGCTACACCTTC
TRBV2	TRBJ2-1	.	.	CASTQGADSPSYNEQFF	TGTGCCAGCACCCAAGGGGCAGACTCTCCGAGCTACAATGAGCAGTTCTTC
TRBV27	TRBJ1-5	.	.	CASSSGNQPQHF	TGTGCCAGCAGTTCAGGGAATCAGCCCCAGCATTTT
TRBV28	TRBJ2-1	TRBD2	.	CASSFGTSGVRNEQFF	TGTGCCAGCAGTTTTGGGACTAGCGGAGTCAGGAATGAGCAGTTCTTC
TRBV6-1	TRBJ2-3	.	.	CASQDTLRTDTQYF	TGTGCCAGCCAGGACACCCTACGCACAGATACGCAGTATTTT
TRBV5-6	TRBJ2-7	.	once	CASSGGPPRASYEQYF	TGTGCCAGCAGCGGAGGGCCGCCCCGCGCCTCCTACGAGCAGTACTTC
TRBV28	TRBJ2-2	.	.	CASSGSLDTGELFF	TGTGCCAGCAGCGGGAGTTTGGACACCGGGGAGCTGTTTTTT
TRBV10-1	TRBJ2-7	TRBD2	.	CASSPGTSTYEQYF	TGCGCCAGCAGTCCTGGGACTAGCACGTACGAGCAGTACTTC
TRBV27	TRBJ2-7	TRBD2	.	CASSFLAGGPYEQYF	TGTGCCAGCAGTTTTCTAGCGGGAGGGCCCTACGAGCAGTACTTC
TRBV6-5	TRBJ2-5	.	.	CASLRSTKYQETQYF	TGTGCCAGCCTAAGATCTACCAAGTACCAAGAGACCCAGTACTTC
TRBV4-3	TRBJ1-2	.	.	CASSPHRVSNYGYTF	TGCGCCAGCAGCCCCCACAGGGTTTCTAACTATGGCTACACCTTC
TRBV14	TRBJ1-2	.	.	CASSQDREYGYTF	TGTGCCAGCAGCCAAGATCGGGAATATGGCTACACCTTC
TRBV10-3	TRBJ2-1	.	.	CAINRGEPGVAEQFF	TGTGCCATCAATAGAGGGGAACCGGGGGTTGCTGAGCAGTTCTTC
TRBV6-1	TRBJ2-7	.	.	CASSEAGAGPYEQYF	TGTGCCAGCAGTGAAGCTGGGGCGGGACCTTACGAGCAGTACTTC
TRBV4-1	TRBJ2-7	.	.	CASSQEVGEYEQYF	TGCGCCAGCAGCCAAGAAGTAGGAGAGTACGAGCAGTACTTC
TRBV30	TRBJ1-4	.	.	CAWSVQGLEKLFF	TGTGCCTGGAGTGTACAGGGTTTAGAAAAACTGTTTTTT
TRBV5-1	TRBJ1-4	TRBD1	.	CASSLGQGLATNEKLFF	TGCGCCAGCAGCCTGGGACAGGGCCTTGCAACTAATGAAAAACTGTTTTTT
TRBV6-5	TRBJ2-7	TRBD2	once	CASSYPTSGRYEQYF	TGTGCCAGCAGCTACCCAACCAGCGGGAGGTACGAGCAGTACTTC
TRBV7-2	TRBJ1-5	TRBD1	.	CASSLTGAHNQPQHF	TGTGCCAGCAGCTTGACAGGGGCTCACAATCAGCCCCAGCATTTT
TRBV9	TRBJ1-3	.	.	CASSVGSSGNTIYF	TGTGCCAGCAGCGTAGGTAGCTCTGGAAACACCATATATTTT
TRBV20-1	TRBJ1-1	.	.	CSARYAVEAFF	TGCAGTGCTAGATATGCAGTAGAAGCTTTCTTT
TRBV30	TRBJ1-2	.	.	CAWSPQIYGYTF	TGTGCCTGGAGTCCACAAATCTATGGCTACACCTTC
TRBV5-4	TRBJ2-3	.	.	CASSLSVGADTQYF	TGTGCCAGCAGCTTGTCCGTGGGGGCCGATACGCAGTATTTT
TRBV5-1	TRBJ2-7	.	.	CASTWPGSYEQYF	TGCGCCAGCACGTGGCCAGGCTCCTACGAGCAGTACTTC
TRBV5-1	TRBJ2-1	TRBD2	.	CASSLASGVYNEQFF	TGCGCCAGCAGCTTAGCTAGCGGGGTATACAATGAGCAGTTCTTC
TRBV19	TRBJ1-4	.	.	CASSEGQIGEKLFF	TGTGCCAGTAGTGAAGGACAGATTGGAGAAAAACTGTTTTTT
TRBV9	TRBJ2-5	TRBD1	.	CASSVVRGGRETQYF	TGTGCCAGCAGCGTAGTTAGAGGGGGCAGAGAGACCCAGTACTTC
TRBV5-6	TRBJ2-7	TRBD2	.	CASSFWRENPYEQYF	TGTGCCAGCAGCTTCTGGCGGGAGAATCCCTACGAGCAGTACTTC
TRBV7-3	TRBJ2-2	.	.	CASSFTATGELFF	TGTGCCAGCAGCTTCACAGCCACCGGGGAGCTGTTTTTT
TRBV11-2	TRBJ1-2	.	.	CASSLASDGGLSYGYTF	TGTGCCAGCAGCTTAGCCTCCGACGGCGGCCTCTCCTATGGCTACACCTTC
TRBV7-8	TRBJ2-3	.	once	CASSYLGDTQYF	TGTGCCAGCAGCTACCTCGGGGATACGCAGTATTTT
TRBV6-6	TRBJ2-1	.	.	CASSYLDNEQFF	TGTGCCAGCAGTTATCTCGACAATGAGCAGTTCTTC
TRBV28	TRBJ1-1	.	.	CASSLSGWGTEAFF	TGTGCCAGCAGTTTATCGGGGTGGGGCACTGAAGCTTTCTTT